Detailed here is one T cell receptor beta chain. The sample comes from a study of technical replicates of blood from four donors. Sequencing used immunoSEQ multiplex PCR; TCRdb keeps in-frame clones, though not all of them. Of 65,000 to 85,000 clones listed, about 98% were seen once; the top ten hold approximately 0.15%. Germline V lookup: CDR1 WSHSY, CDR2 SAAADI. The CDR3 loop spans 17 amino acids. V lost 6 bases and J lost 1; bases outside the gene matches: 14. This sequence joins TRBV10-2 and TRBJ2-7; 8 positions match TRBD2. The origin of this receptor is a human donor in good health. Material: T cells isolated from PBMCs. The CDR3 is CASSDPLSGRVSYEQYF. The CDR3 coding sequence is TGCGCCAGCAGCGACCCTCTTTCCGGGAGGGTTTCCTACGAGCAGTACTTC.